One sample yielded the 8 T cell receptor beta chains listed below, sequenced in a study of shared clonotypes between healthy human individuals. Sequenced by immunoSEQ multiplex PCR; TCRdb stores in-frame clones only, minus some. The sample includes over a million clones, around 78% seen only once; the top ten take around 0.6%. The specimen sequenced was memory CD4+ T cells from PBMCs. Subset meaning: CD45RA-negative fraction. The receptors derive from a man between 18 and 35 years old in good health. Some clones in this sample may be carry-over from other donors' samples.

This chain joins TRBV20-1 and TRBJ2-7, with 8 bases matching TRBD2. The CDR3 has 11 residues. J was trimmed by 6 bases and V by 5 bases; bases with no gene match: 3. Germline CDR1 reads DFQATT; CDR2 reads SNEGSKA (reference sequence). The CDR3 DNA reads as TGCAGTGCTCTACGGGGGGGCGAGCAGTACTTC. Translation: CSALRGGEQYF.

The chain carries TRBV28 and TRBJ2-7; D remains unclear. Germline lookup yields CDR1 MDHEN and CDR2 SYDVKM. Trimming left V 5 bases short and J 6 bases short, with 11 bases between. This CDR3 spans 12 amino acids. Here the CDR3 reads CASSLTRGEQYF. In DNA, the CDR3 is TGTGCCAGCAGTCTTACGAGAGGCGAGCAGTACTTC.

J is TRBJ1-1 and V is TRBV7-9; D may be TRBD1 (6 bases). Trimming stripped 7 bases from V and 4 bases from J, with 16 bases between. Germline V gene data show CDR1 as SEHNR and CDR2 as FQNEAQ (reference sequence). The CDR3 totals 14 residues. The CDR3 is CASTRSGVGTEAFF. As DNA, the CDR3 is TGTGCCAGCACCCGGTCAGGGGTAGGCACTGAAGCTTTCTTT. The full variable domain, with the rest looked up from reference TRBV7-9 and TRBJ1-1, is DTGVSQNPRHKITKRGQNVTFRCDPISEHNRLYWYRQTLGQGPEFLTYFQNEAQLEKSRLLSDRFSAERPKGSFSTLEIQRTEQGDSAMYLCASTRSGVGTEAFFGQGTRLTVV.

This clone was counted many times. The V gene is TRBV18, the J gene TRBJ2-3, with 10 bases fitting TRBD2. The length of the CDR3 is 16 residues. The J segment lost 6 bases and the V segment lost 6 bases, leaving 12 bases of the junction unmatched. Germline CDR1 is KGHSH and CDR2 is LQKENI. In DNA, the CDR3 is TGTGCCAGCTCGCCCTACCTAGCGGGAGAGGCGGATACGCAGTATTTT. Protein product: CASSPYLAGEADTQYF.

The V call is TRBV5-4, the J call TRBJ2-1, with TRBD2 matching 7 bases. J was trimmed by 4 bases and V by 4 bases; bases with no gene match: 14. Germline assignment: CDR1 SGHNT and CDR2 YYREEE (reference sequence). The length of the CDR3 is 17 residues. The CDR3, as DNA: TGTGCCAGCAGCCCCAACGCCGGGACTACTCCATACAATGAGCAGTTCTTC. Protein product: CASSPNAGTTPYNEQFF.

This chain joins TRBV18 and TRBJ2-1, with 10 nucleotides matching TRBD2. J gave up 7 bases and V 1 base, and 4 bases lay outside the gene matches. The CDR3 is 15 amino acids. The V gene's germline CDR1 is KGHSH and CDR2 LQKENI. CDR3 sequence reads: CASSPQLAGVNEQFF. CDR3 coding DNA: TGTGCCAGCTCACCACAGCTAGCGGGAGTGAATGAGCAGTTCTTC.

This clone has more than one count but fewer than ten. V is TRBV28 and J is TRBJ2-7; TRBD1 matches 11 bases. The CDR3 runs 15 residues. The V and J ends lost 7 bases and 2 bases, in that order; junction bases with no gene match: 7. The germline V gene encodes CDR1 MDHEN and CDR2 SYDVKM. CDR3 nucleotide sequence: TGTGCCAGCACACTAGGGGGACAGGGGGCCTACGAGCAGTACTTC. It translates to CASTLGGQGAYEQYF.

The chain links TRBV28 to TRBJ1-2; 9 nucleotides align to TRBD1. The CDR3 loop spans 13 amino acids. Trimming took 9 bases from V and 3 from J; bases not matched to a gene: 5. In germline, CDR1 is MDHEN, CDR2 SYDVKM. CDR3 in amino acids: CASLTGGDYGYTF. The CDR3 DNA follows: TGTGCCAGTTTGACAGGGGGTGACTATGGCTACACCTTC.